A selection of T cell receptor beta chains follows, all from one sample in a study of T-cell reconstitution after alpha-beta-depleted transplantation in children. TCRdb recomputed calls from the PCR reads with MiXCR, one row per CDR3 protein. The sample consists of approximately 500,000 distinct CDR3 sequences, 25% to 30% of them appearing once. Here the sequenced sample was PBMCs, taken before TCRalphabeta/CD19-depleted stem cell transplant. These receptors all come from a boy under three years old with Wiskott-Aldrich syndrome, due to receive a stem cell transplant. The CDR3 runs from the conserved cysteine through the conserved F or W. Fields, in order: D gene, clone size, J gene, V gene, CDR3 protein, CDR3 DNA. A D gene is named only where the DNA matches it firmly. The size of a clone is reported for some rows only, either as once, few or many, or as a class for expanded clones.

>TRBD1|NA|TRBJ1-2|TRBV7-6
CASSPDRGVYGYTF
TGTGCCAGCAGCCCCGACAGGGGAGTCTATGGCTACACCTTC
>NA|NA|TRBJ1-1|TRBV7-2
CASSLASLVGPNTEAFF
TGTGCCAGCAGCTTAGCTTCCCTGGTCGGCCCAAACACTGAAGCTTTCTTT
>TRBD2|NA|TRBJ2-4|TRBV12-3/TRBV12-4
CASSPLAGTAKNIQYF
TGTGCCAGCAGTCCCTTAGCGGGAACGGCCAAAAACATTCAGTACTTC
>NA|NA|TRBJ2-5|TRBV9
CASSVGGGVQETQYF
TGTGCCAGCAGCGTTGGAGGGGGAGTGCAAGAGACCCAGTACTTC
>NA|NA|TRBJ2-5|TRBV5-1
CASSSFPGTQETQYF
TGCGCCAGCAGCTCTTTCCCAGGGACGCAAGAGACCCAGTACTTC
>NA|NA|TRBJ2-5|TRBV7-2
CASSLNAGDKETQYF
TGTGCCAGCAGCTTAAACGCAGGAGATAAAGAGACCCAGTACTTC
>NA|NA|TRBJ2-1|TRBV15
CATSRDLTGLGEQFF
TGTGCCACCAGCAGAGATCTCACTGGCTTAGGGGAGCAGTTCTTC
>NA|NA|TRBJ2-6|TRBV5-1
CASTPGGLRSGANVLTF
TGCGCCAGCACCCCCGGAGGTCTACGCTCTGGGGCCAACGTCCTGACTTTC
>TRBD1|few|TRBJ1-4|TRBV28
CASRQTGGTNEKLFF
TGTGCCAGCAGGCAGACAGGGGGAACTAATGAAAAACTGTTTTTT
>NA|few|TRBJ2-3|TRBV29-1
CSVVRYTDTQYF
TGCAGCGTTGTCCGGTACACAGATACGCAGTATTTT
>NA|NA|TRBJ2-2|TRBV25-1
CASSRQGRSGELFF
TGTGCCAGCAGTAGGCAGGGTAGATCCGGGGAGCTGTTTTTT
>NA|NA|TRBJ2-3|TRBV5-1
CASSLIQNTDTQYF
TGCGCCAGCAGCTTGATCCAAAACACAGATACGCAGTATTTT
>NA|NA|TRBJ2-1|TRBV24-1
CATSDVWALWQFF
TGTGCCACCAGTGACGTCTGGGCCCTGTGGCAGTTCTTC
>NA|NA|TRBJ2-1|TRBV12-3/TRBV12-4
CASSSSSKKNEQFF
TGTGCCAGCAGTTCCTCTTCCAAGAAGAATGAGCAGTTCTTC
>NA|NA|TRBJ2-7|TRBV20-1
CSATDHPTYEQYF
TGCAGTGCAACCGACCATCCCACCTACGAGCAGTACTTC
>TRBD2|NA|TRBJ2-3|TRBV5-1
CASSARRLAGADTQYF
TGCGCCAGCAGCGCGCGGCGGCTAGCGGGAGCAGATACGCAGTATTTT
>NA|NA|TRBJ2-5|TRBV27
CASSLPPAWETQYF
TGTGCCAGCAGTTTACCCCCGGCTTGGGAGACCCAGTACTTC
>NA|NA|TRBJ2-1|TRBV15
CATSRPLSGGRIWRNEQFF
TGTGCCACCAGCAGGCCCCTTAGTGGCGGAAGAATCTGGAGGAATGAGCAGTTCTTC
>TRBD1|NA|TRBJ1-1|TRBV5-1
CASRPWDSTEAFF
TGCGCCAGCAGGCCTTGGGACAGCACTGAAGCTTTCTTT
>TRBD1|NA|TRBJ2-2|TRBV7-3
CASRGQGFGTGELFF
TGTGCCAGCAGAGGACAGGGGTTTGGAACCGGGGAGCTGTTTTTT
>NA|NA|TRBJ2-5|TRBV5-1
CASSPGMGETQYF
TGCGCCAGCAGCCCGGGGATGGGGGAGACCCAGTACTTC
>NA|few|TRBJ2-7|TRBV20-1
CSARSSRMETYEQYF
TGCAGTGCTAGGAGCAGCAGGATGGAGACGTACGAGCAGTACTTC
>NA|NA|TRBJ2-3|TRBV15
CATGIPGRKSTDTQYF
TGTGCCACCGGGATACCAGGGAGGAAAAGCACAGATACGCAGTATTTT
>NA|NA|TRBJ2-5|TRBV7-2
CASSRSSSEGTQYF
TGTGCCAGCAGCCGGAGTTCTAGCGAGGGGACCCAGTACTTC
>NA|few|TRBJ2-7|TRBV5-1
CASSQNEGYEQYF
TGCGCTAGCAGCCAGAACGAGGGCTACGAGCAGTACTTC
>TRBD2|few|TRBJ2-2|TRBV3-1
CASSLPPGSGPNTGELFF
TGTGCCAGCAGCCTACCACCGGGTAGCGGGCCTAACACCGGGGAGCTGTTTTTT
>TRBD1|few|TRBJ1-2|TRBV9
CASSVDGTGYGYTF
TGTGCCAGCAGCGTAGACGGGACAGGGTATGGCTACACCTTC
>NA|NA|TRBJ2-7|TRBV28
CASSSRPAYEQYF
TGTGCCAGCAGTTCCCGGCCCGCATACGAGCAGTACTTC
>NA|few|TRBJ1-4|TRBV7-9
CASSLAGTEKLFF
TGTGCCAGCAGCTTAGCCGGGACTGAAAAACTGTTTTTT
>NA|NA|TRBJ2-5|TRBV6-2/TRBV6-3
CASSYWGTQYF
TGTGCCAGCAGTTACTGGGGGACCCAGTACTTC
>NA|NA|TRBJ2-7|TRBV20-1
CSARPPYEQYF
TGCAGTGCTCGACCTCCCTACGAGCAGTACTTC
>NA|few|TRBJ2-6|TRBV12-3/TRBV12-4
CASSQSSGANVLTF
TGTGCCAGCAGCCAGAGCTCTGGGGCCAACGTCCTGACTTTC
>TRBD2|NA|TRBJ2-5|TRBV29-1
CSVRGRAAETQYF
TGCAGCGTTCGCGGGAGGGCCGCAGAGACCCAGTACTTC
>NA|NA|TRBJ1-3|TRBV7-2
CASSLSGPSGNTIYF
TGTGCCAGCAGCTTATCGGGGCCATCTGGAAACACCATATATTTT
>TRBD1|NA|TRBJ1-3|TRBV12-3/TRBV12-4
CASSPTGADGNTIYF
TGTGCCAGCAGCCCGACAGGGGCGGACGGAAACACCATATATTTT
>TRBD2|NA|TRBJ2-4|TRBV12-3/TRBV12-4
CASSLVGRAYIQYF
TGTGCCAGCAGTTTAGTCGGGAGGGCCTACATTCAGTACTTC
>NA|NA|TRBJ2-7|TRBV6-1
CASSLQWTEIYEQYF
TGTGCCAGCAGTCTGCAGTGGACAGAGATCTACGAGCAGTACTTC
>TRBD1|few|TRBJ2-7|TRBV19
CASSPRGWADVSYEQYF
TGTGCCAGTAGTCCCAGGGGGTGGGCGGATGTCTCCTACGAGCAGTACTTC
>TRBD2|few|TRBJ2-7|TRBV7-9
CASSLRAGGPGEQYF
TGTGCCAGCAGCTTACGGGCGGGAGGCCCCGGCGAGCAGTACTTC
>NA|NA|TRBJ2-1|TRBV29-1
CSVGKGGNQVTSYNEQFF
TGCAGCGTCGGCAAGGGTGGTAATCAGGTTACCTCCTACAATGAGCAGTTCTTC
>NA|NA|TRBJ2-1|TRBV5-1
CASSLRGWYNEQFF
TGCGCCAGCAGCTTGAGGGGATGGTACAATGAGCAGTTCTTC
>NA|NA|TRBJ2-6|TRBV7-6
CASSLEAAGANVLTF
TGTGCCAGCAGCCTGGAGGCAGCTGGGGCCAACGTCCTGACTTTC
>TRBD2|once|TRBJ2-1|TRBV4-2
CASSQPGLGENEQFF
TGTGCCAGCAGCCAACCGGGACTAGGGGAAAATGAGCAGTTCTTC
>NA|NA|TRBJ1-1|TRBV5-1
CASSPKGRSNTEAFF
TGCGCCAGCAGCCCGAAGGGGAGGAGCAACACTGAAGCTTTCTTT
>NA|NA|TRBJ1-1|TRBV15
CATSRDVADTEAFF
TGTGCCACCAGCAGAGATGTTGCTGACACTGAAGCTTTCTTT
>NA|NA|TRBJ1-6|TRBV12-3/TRBV12-4
CASSRDRNNSPLHF
TGTGCCAGCAGCCGAGACCGCAATAATTCACCCCTCCACTTT
>TRBD1|few|TRBJ2-7|TRBV5-1
CASSRVGGTGAYEQYF
TGCGCCAGCAGCCGGGTCGGCGGGACAGGGGCCTACGAGCAGTACTTC
>NA|NA|TRBJ2-7|TRBV12-3/TRBV12-4
CASSLPGREQYF
TGTGCCAGCAGCCTGCCGGGCAGGGAACAGTACTTC
>TRBD1|few|TRBJ2-7|TRBV5-1
CASSLDGQGAYEQYF
TGCGCCAGCAGCTTGGATGGACAGGGGGCCTACGAGCAGTACTTC
>TRBD2|few|TRBJ2-5|TRBV10-3
CAIPGLAGYYDQETQYF
TGTGCCATACCGGGACTAGCGGGATATTATGACCAAGAGACCCAGTACTTC
>NA|few|TRBJ1-3|TRBV7-2
CASSWRGTRSGNTIYF
TGTGCCAGCAGTTGGCGGGGGACCCGCTCTGGAAACACCATATATTTT
>NA|NA|TRBJ1-2|TRBV6-1
CASSDAGPQANYGYTF
TGTGCCAGCAGTGACGCAGGGCCACAAGCTAACTATGGCTACACCTTC